This TCR beta chain came from a study of control samples from healthy donors and cancer patients. The CDR3 consists of 18 residues. The assay was immunoSEQ multiplex PCR, and TCRdb's table has in-frame clones only and misses some. The sample gives around 85,000 clones, roughly 94% of which show up once; around 4.5% is in the top ten. The chain combines TRBV1 with TRBJ2-3; TRBD2 is taken as the D call from the table, unchecked against the DNA. TRBV1 corresponds to a pseudogene. The sequenced sample was blood. This receptor was taken from a woman under 30 in good health. The CDR3 reads CTSSTAGEVPNSTDTQYF. CDR3 nucleotides: TGCACCAGCAGTACAGCGGGAGAGGTTCCCAACAGCACAGATACGCAGTATTTT.